A selection of T cell receptor beta chains follows, all from one sample in a study of blood T cell repertoires in COVID-19. The data were produced by immunoSEQ multiplex PCR, yet TCRdb's version contains in-frame clones alone and is incomplete. The sample has 130,000 to 150,000 clones, approximately 86% seen once. The sequenced sample was peripheral blood. These TCRs come from a woman in her thirties or forties with active or convalescent COVID-19. The CDR3 runs from the conserved cysteine through the conserved F or W. The D gene is left open where the match is weak. Clone size is stated in some rows and not others, as once, few, many or a class when expanded.

J: TRBJ1-1; D: .; V: TRBV3-1/TRBV3-2; size: .; CDR3: CASNQDIVRGAFF; DNA: TGTGCCAGCAACCAAGATATCGTCAGGGGAGCTTTCTTT
J: TRBJ1-2; D: TRBD1; V: TRBV30; size: .; CDR3: CAWSVAGGTFYGYTF; DNA: TGTGCCTGGAGTGTAGCAGGGGGCACCTTCTATGGCTACACCTTC
J: TRBJ1-3; D: TRBD1; V: TRBV5-4; size: .; CDR3: CASSPRPGTGFGHTIYF; DNA: TGTGCCAGCAGCCCCAGACCCGGGACAGGGTTTGGTCACACCATATATTTT
J: TRBJ2-1; D: TRBD2; V: TRBV19; size: once; CDR3: CASSVQAGDYNEQFF; DNA: TGTGCCAGTAGTGTCCAAGCGGGGGACTACAATGAGCAGTTCTTC
J: TRBJ1-4; D: .; V: TRBV30; size: .; CDR3: CAWSGIFGSRGEKLFF; DNA: TGTGCCTGGAGTGGGATTTTCGGGTCGAGGGGGGAAAAACTGTTTTTT
J: TRBJ1-4; D: .; V: TRBV5-1; size: .; CDR3: CASSLSTRQFNEKLFF; DNA: TGCGCCAGCAGTTTAAGCACGAGACAGTTTAATGAAAAACTGTTTTTT
J: TRBJ1-5; D: .; V: TRBV4-3; size: .; CDR3: CASSQSWAENQPQHF; DNA: TGCGCCAGCAGCCAGTCCTGGGCCGAGAATCAGCCCCAGCATTTT
J: TRBJ2-6; D: TRBD1; V: TRBV24-1; size: .; CDR3: CATSDATGGAIGANVLTF; DNA: TGTGCCACCAGTGATGCAACAGGGGGCGCGATTGGGGCCAACGTCCTGACTTTC
J: TRBJ2-7; D: .; V: TRBV24-1; size: .; CDR3: CATSDYGRADEQYF; DNA: TGTGCCACCAGTGATTACGGCAGGGCGGACGAGCAGTACTTC
J: TRBJ1-2; D: TRBD1; V: TRBV6-5; size: .; CDR3: CASSYSRDRAAHGYTF; DNA: TGTGCCAGCAGTTACTCTAGGGACAGGGCGGCCCATGGCTACACCTTC
J: TRBJ2-7; D: .; V: TRBV5-1; size: .; CDR3: CASSPRTSYEQYF; DNA: TGCGCCAGCAGCCCGAGGACTTCCTACGAGCAGTACTTC
J: TRBJ2-3; D: TRBD1; V: TRBV5-1; size: .; CDR3: CASSPDRAGNTQYF; DNA: TGCGCCAGCAGCCCAGACAGGGCTGGAAATACGCAGTATTTT
J: TRBJ1-1; D: TRBD1; V: TRBV5-1; size: .; CDR3: CASSGQGASEAFF; DNA: TGCGCCAGCTCGGGACAGGGGGCCTCTGAAGCTTTCTTT
J: TRBJ1-5; D: TRBD1; V: TRBV25-1; size: .; CDR3: CASSGQGAPRGNQPQHF; DNA: TGTGCCAGCAGTGGTCAGGGGGCACCCCGCGGCAATCAGCCCCAGCATTTT
J: TRBJ2-7; D: .; V: TRBV12-3/TRBV12-4; size: .; CDR3: CASTLFPEQYF; DNA: TGTGCCAGCACTCTGTTCCCGGAGCAGTACTTC
J: TRBJ2-5; D: TRBD1; V: TRBV4-3; size: .; CDR3: CASSLSTGDQETQYF; DNA: TGCGCCAGCAGCCTCTCGACAGGGGACCAAGAGACCCAGTACTTC
J: TRBJ2-1; D: .; V: TRBV7-8; size: .; CDR3: CASSLLGPYNEQFF; DNA: TGTGCCAGCAGCTTGTTGGGGCCCTACAATGAGCAGTTCTTC
J: TRBJ1-1; D: TRBD1; V: TRBV2; size: .; CDR3: CAARGTGGFRDTEAFF; DNA: TGTGCCGCCCGAGGGACAGGGGGTTTTAGGGACACTGAAGCTTTCTTT
J: TRBJ2-5; D: .; V: TRBV4-3; size: .; CDR3: CASSQDREVGETQYF; DNA: TGCGCCAGCAGCCAAGACAGGGAAGTGGGGGAGACCCAGTACTTC
J: TRBJ1-2; D: .; V: TRBV6-5; size: .; CDR3: CASSHTGKGVGYTF; DNA: TGTGCCAGCAGTCATACCGGGAAGGGAGTTGGCTACACCTTC
J: TRBJ2-7; D: TRBD2; V: TRBV27; size: .; CDR3: CASSLTTSGGAREQYF; DNA: TGTGCCAGCAGTCTTACGACTAGCGGGGGGGCTCGGGAGCAGTACTTC
J: TRBJ2-2; D: TRBD1; V: TRBV27; size: few; CDR3: CASSLVPGTERGTGELFF; DNA: TGTGCCAGCAGCCTCGTTCCCGGGACAGAGAGGGGCACCGGGGAGCTGTTTTTT
J: TRBJ1-1; D: .; V: TRBV6-1; size: .; CDR3: CASSDLRNTEAFF; DNA: TGTGCCAGCAGTGATCTACGGAACACTGAAGCTTTCTTT
J: TRBJ1-2; D: TRBD1; V: TRBV28; size: .; CDR3: CASSLSPGQGDYGYTF; DNA: TGTGCCAGCAGTTTATCCCCTGGACAGGGCGACTATGGCTACACCTTC
J: TRBJ2-1; D: .; V: TRBV5-1; size: .; CDR3: CASSFPQGGTYNEQFF; DNA: TGCGCCAGCAGCTTTCCACAGGGTGGTACCTACAATGAGCAGTTCTTC